The sequence of this T cell receptor (beta chain) was determined in a study of OX40 agonist ivuxolimab in advanced cancers. Overall study findings and caveats: Nonresponders included some who also had low normalized T-cell clonal expansion.

With respect to this clone: The target antigen is unknown.

Assay: immunoSEQ multiplex PCR; the TCRdb copy retains only in-frame clones and omits some. The sample has 60,000 to 85,000 clones, roughly 90% seen once. Germline V gives CDR1 SGHTA, CDR2 FQGTGA. This CDR3 is 10 amino acids long. V lost 2 bases to trimming and J lost 5 bases, with 1 base between them. This sequence was found in an adult with an advanced solid tumor such as melanoma, head and neck, liver or kidney cancer. This material consisted of CD4+ or CD8+ T cells sorted from blood, taken in a trial of the OX40 agonist ivuxolimab. The chain joins TRBV7-3 to TRBJ2-7, with D unresolved. Written as DNA, the CDR3 is TGTGCCAGCAGCTTACACGAGCAGTACTTC. It specifies CASSLHEQYF.